This paragraph reports one T cell receptor (beta chain). Its antigen is currently unknown. TCRdb's copy holds only in-frame clones and misses some; the assay was immunoSEQ multiplex PCR. The repertoire has about 54,000 clones, roughly 90% of them found once; the top ten carry roughly 15%. Doses given second, at about 4 or about 12 weeks, were pooled. The CDR3 is made up of 14 amino acids. V gave up 4 bases and J gave up 4 bases; unmatched junction bases: 7. The germline CDR1 and CDR2 sequences are SQVTM and ANQGSEA. The sample belongs to a study of T cell responses to AZD1222 COVID-19 vaccine. Whole-study findings and limits: Nearly half of spike-specific TCRs reportedly target unmutated variant regions. Clonal diversity may have been underestimated, and the donors were mostly white British, with more females than males.

The sequencing here drew on peripheral blood, taken 28 days after the second AZD1222 dose. This TCR was sampled from an adult who received the AZD1222 COVID-19 vaccine. V and J are TRBV29-1 and TRBJ2-7; 10 nucleotides align to TRBD1. The CDR3 DNA reads TGCAGCGTTGGGGGGACAGGGGACGTGTACGAGCAGTACTTC. Translation gives CSVGGTGDVYEQYF.